Sequencing of this T cell receptor beta chain was carried out in a study of T cell responses to AZD1222 COVID-19 vaccine (dated by TCRdb to about 2021). Broadly, across the study: AZD1222 recipients whose second dose came at about 4 weeks and those whose second dose came at about 12 weeks were combined into one group, since spike-specific TCR depth and breadth did not differ between the two schedules. Trial participants were enrolled by age into 18-55, 56-69 and 70-plus year subgroups, with about 150, 28 and 57 TCR-sequenced participants respectively. TCR sequencing was performed for about 250 trial participants, of whom some 200 were given two doses of AZD1222 and some 26 were given two doses of MenACWY control vaccine.

Reading the label with the study, this specimen's time point is: baseline before first vaccination. Vaccinee samples came from UK trials COV001 and COV002, including a single-blind randomized controlled phase 2/3 trial of AZD1222 (ChAdOx1 nCoV-19) in healthy adults. Trial participant PBMC samples were collected at day 0 and day 28 after the second dose for TCRbeta chain sequencing. Points on this clone: Its antigen target is currently unknown. Base qualities are not recorded, but no much larger clone differs from it by a single base.

General conclusions and limits of the study: No day 14 peak-response samples were available, so repertoires were characterized only after the peak T cell response. Reportedly, almost half of the unique spike-specific TCRs recognized epitopes lying outside the regions that are mutated in the B.1.351 and B.1.1.7 variants. Most participants were white British and females outnumbered males, and the authors suggested that clonal diversity may have been underestimated. Spike-specific TCR breadth and depth rose significantly after two AZD1222 doses compared with day 0 and with MenACWY recipients. Vaccine-associated CD4 TCRs spanned the whole spike protein, with dominant responses in regions 160-218 and 743-854. The 56-69-year group was small, and its depth increase did not reach significance, likely because of low power. Only 5 to 7 AZD1222 recipients were SARS-CoV-2 seropositive at baseline, limiting conclusions about previously exposed vaccinees.

The CDR3 regions of human TCRbeta chains were analyzed by immunosequencing. The authors' pipeline ran thus. TCRs in the repertoires were matched against a reference library of SARS-CoV-2-specific TCRs that had been generated with the MIRA antigen-specificity platform. Breadth was defined as the fraction of unique TCRs that were SARS-CoV-2-associated, and depth was defined as the fraction of total T cells that were SARS-CoV-2-associated. Using the MIRA data, each spike-specific TCR was mapped to the spike region that the TCR reacts to and placed in a CD4 or CD8 class. Log10-transformed breadth and depth values were compared by one-way ANOVA with Sidak's multiple comparisons tests. This is the immuneACCESS table as TCRdb keeps it, with only in-frame sequences that have V and J called. A part of the clones is gone; compared with another copy, unresolved V genes explain less than half, and the rest is unexplained. The V and J calls and the clone size are those of that table, but D and trimming were determined from the DNA. This sample comprises about 120,000 clones, about nine tenths of them detected only once. The ten largest clones add up to under 10% of the sample.

The origin of this receptor is an adult in good health. This specimen consisted of peripheral blood, obtained on day 0 of AZD1222 vaccination.

The nucleotide sequence reads as follows: TGCGCCAGCAGCTTGACTAGTTTATACACAGATACGCAGTATTTT. The translation is CASSLTSLYTDTQYF. This receptor chain uses TRBV5-1 and TRBJ2-3, and possibly TRBD2, on 5 matching bases. Deletion took 1 base off V and 2 bases off J, with a span of 11 bases between the germline ends. The CDR3 holds 15 amino acids from the cysteine to the phenylalanine. The sequence is cut down to CDR3 DNA, 45 bases in frame from base 1. CDR1 and CDR2 were assigned from the germline V gene as SGHRS and YFSETQ. The full variable domain, with segments outside the CDR3 supplied by the reference TRBV5-1 and TRBJ2-3 proteins, appears as KAGVTQTPRYLIKTRGQQVTLSCSPISGHRSVSWYQQTPGQGLQFLFEYFSETQRNKGNFPGRFSGRQFSNSRSEMNVSTLELGDSALYLCASSLTSLYTDTQYFGPGTRLTVL.